The 28 T cell receptor beta chains given below trace back to one sample, sequenced in a study of preoperative IRX-2 immunotherapy in early breast cancer. Treatment specified: preoperative locoregional IRX-2 cytokine immunotherapy. Produced via immunoSEQ multiplex PCR; TCRdb's table is partial and in-frame only. This sample yields over 25,000 clones, of which roughly 87% are seen a single time; roughly 2.6% belongs to the top ten. The starting material was lymph node tissue, obtained from a patient treated with IRX-2 immunotherapy. Every receptor here comes from a human donor with breast cancer.

V and J are TRBV6-8 and TRBJ2-3; 10 bases fit TRBD2. Trimming cost V 5 bases and J 5 bases; bases outside gene matches: 7. This CDR3 is 15 amino acids long. Germline V CDR1 and CDR2: MNHGY, SAAAGT. CDR3 region: CASSPRAGGVDTQYF. The CDR3 bases are TGTGCCAGCAGTCCCCGAGCGGGAGGGGTAGATACGCAGTATTTT.

This rearrangement joins TRBV12-5 to TRBJ2-5; TRBD2 aligns across 10 bases. The V gene's germline CDR1 is LGHNT and CDR2 FRNRAP. The CDR3 runs 19 residues. The V segment lost 1 base and the J segment 4 bases; nucleotides outside the gene matches: 15. The CDR3: CASGLGGASGRRARETQYF. Here the CDR3 DNA reads TGTGCTAGTGGTTTGGGCGGTGCTAGCGGGAGAAGGGCTCGAGAGACCCAGTACTTC.

The rearrangement joins TRBV5-1 to TRBJ2-5, with D uncertain. The CDR3 spans 15 residues. V lost 2 bases and J lost 1, with 12 bases in between. CDR1 SGHRS and CDR2 YFSETQ come from the germline V gene. DNA of the CDR3: TGCGCCAGCAGCTTTTTTGGACGGATCCAAGAGACCCAGTACTTC. Protein sequence: CASSFFGRIQETQYF.

This clone was found a few times. This chain links TRBV14 with TRBJ2-2; D possibly uses TRBD1 or TRBD2 (5 bases each). Deletions cut 5 bases from V and 4 bases from J, with 11 bases between. The CDR3 sequence is 14 residues long. The germline V gene has CDR1 SGHDN and CDR2 FVKESK. Here the CDR3 reads CASSWGSSTGELFF. DNA of the CDR3: TGTGCCAGCAGCTGGGGGTCGAGCACCGGGGAGCTGTTTTTT.

Only a few counts were recorded for this clone. The chain links TRBV19 to TRBJ1-4; 7 bases align to TRBD1. Germline V gene lookup returns CDR1 LNHDA and CDR2 SQIVND (reference sequence). J lost 3 bases, V lost 2 bases, and 0 bases had no gene match. CDR3 length: 14 amino acids. CDR3 bases: TGTGCCAGTAGTATACAGGGGGCTAATGAAAAACTGTTTTTT. This codes for CASSIQGANEKLFF.

This rearrangement joins TRBV19 to TRBJ1-5; 7 bases align to TRBD1. This CDR3 has 13 amino acids. CDR1 is LNHDA, CDR2 SQIVND, per germline (reference sequence). J gave up 2 bases and V 11 bases, and 6 bases lay outside the gene matches. The CDR3 loop is CASARGGNQPQHF. Written as DNA, the CDR3 is TGTGCCTCCGCCAGGGGGGGCAATCAGCCCCAGCATTTT. The full variable domain, rest sourced from reference TRBV19 and TRBJ1-5, is DGGITQSPKYLFRKEGQNVTLSCEQNLNHDAMYWYRQDPGQGLRLIYYSQIVNDFQKGDIAEGYSVSREKKESFPLTVTSAQKNPTAFYLCASARGGNQPQHFGDGTRLSIL.

The chain recombines TRBV15 with TRBJ1-1, with no clear D. V was trimmed by 3 bases and J by 1 base, leaving 12 bases between them. Per germline, CDR1 LNHNV and CDR2 YYDKDF (reference sequence). The CDR3 has 15 amino acids. This CDR3 is CATSSLGRWNTEAFF. CDR3 nucleotides: TGTGCCACCAGCAGTCTCGGACGGTGGAACACTGAAGCTTTCTTT.

The chain couples TRBV6-8 to TRBJ1-2, with D perhaps TRBD1 (6 bases). The CDR3 totals 13 residues. The V gene's germline CDR1 is MNHGY and CDR2 SAAAGT. V was pared by 2 bases and J by 7 bases, with 11 bases between. As DNA, the CDR3 is TGTGCCAGCAGTTACCGACAGGAGGCTGGCTACACCTTC. This sequence encodes CASSYRQEAGYTF.

The chain employs TRBV29-1 and TRBJ2-6; maybe TRBD2 (6 bases). V shed 0 bases and J shed 0 bases, with 18 bases lying between them. This CDR3 spans 19 amino acids. In germline, CDR1 is SQVTM, CDR2 ANQGSEA. The DNA of the CDR3 is TGCAGCGTTGAAGATTGGGCGGGGCGCGACCACTCTGGGGCCAACGTCCTGACTTTC. Its protein is CSVEDWAGRDHSGANVLTF.

The chain links TRBV18 to TRBJ2-3, with TRBD1 matching 10 bases. Germline CDR1 KGHSH, CDR2 LQKENI. V was pared by 3 bases and J by 0 bases, with 0 bases of the junction left unmatched. There are 15 residues in the CDR3. CDR3 loop: CASSPGQGSTDTQYF. CDR3 DNA sequence: TGTGCCAGCTCACCGGGACAGGGGAGCACAGATACGCAGTATTTT.

This sequence joins TRBV14 and TRBJ2-2; D is tentatively TRBD1 or TRBD2 (6 bases each). The CDR3 runs to 14 residues. Deletions cut 4 bases from V and 5 bases from J, with 11 bases between. Germline V gene sequence: CDR1 SGHDN, CDR2 FVKESK. Here the CDR3 reads CASSPLGGTGELFF. The CDR3 DNA is TGTGCCAGCAGCCCCCTAGGGGGGACCGGGGAGCTGTTTTTT.

This clone was counted only a few times. This sequence joins TRBV15 and TRBJ2-7; possibly TRBD1 or TRBD2 for D (5 bases each). In germline, CDR1 is LNHNV, CDR2 YYDKDF (reference sequence). This CDR3 spans 14 amino acids. Trimming stripped 0 bases from V and 7 bases from J, with 13 bases between. The CDR3 is CATSRDPNEGEQYF. CDR3 DNA sequence: TGTGCCACCAGCAGAGACCCTAATGAGGGGGAGCAGTACTTC.

The chain uses TRBV30 and TRBJ1-4; 12 bases are shared with TRBD1. The CDR3 contains 17 residues. V lost 3 bases, J lost 4 bases, and 9 bases stayed unmatched. CDR1 is GTSNPN and CDR2 is SVGIG in the germline V gene (reference sequence). The CDR3: CAWRSPGQGAFNEKLFF. The CDR3 nucleotides read TGTGCCTGGAGGTCACCGGGACAGGGGGCCTTTAATGAAAAACTGTTTTTT.

This chain joins TRBV30 and TRBJ1-2; no clear D gene. Trimming took 7 bases from V and 5 from J, leaving 14 bases between them. The CDR3 totals 12 residues. CDR1 GTSNPN and CDR2 SVGIG come from the germline V gene (reference sequence). CDR3 nucleotide sequence: TGTGCCTTGGTTCCGCCGGAGTATGGCTACACCTTC. Amino acids: CALVPPEYGYTF.

This clone was picked up a small number of times. The chain is built from TRBV18 and TRBJ1-1, with D possibly being TRBD1 (6 bases). CDR1 is KGHSH and CDR2 is LQKENI in the germline V gene. The CDR3 length is 15 residues. The ends were cut back, 2 bases at V and 1 base at J, with 11 bases in the middle. The CDR3 sequence is CASSPIMDRNTEAFF. The CDR3 nucleotides read TGTGCCAGCTCACCAATCATGGACAGGAACACTGAAGCTTTCTTT.

This clone was picked up one time. The chain carries TRBV4-1 and TRBJ2-7; 7 bases agree with TRBD1. The V and J ends lost 0 bases and 0 bases, in that order; junction bases with no gene match: 2. The CDR3 is 15 amino acids. CDR1 is MGHRA and CDR2 is YSYEKL in the germline V gene. The CDR3 nucleotides read TGCGCCAGCAGCCAAGAACAGGGGACCTCCTACGAGCAGTACTTC. It is translated as CASSQEQGTSYEQYF.

The rearrangement uses TRBV7-7 and TRBJ2-3, with D perhaps TRBD1 (6 bases). This CDR3 has 15 amino acids. V was pared by 5 bases and J by 0 bases, with 12 bases between. Per the germline V gene, CDR1 is SSHAT and CDR2 is FNYEAQ (reference sequence). CDR3: CASSQTGFSTDTQYF. For the CDR3, the DNA is TGTGCCAGCAGCCAAACAGGGTTTAGCACAGATACGCAGTATTTT.

The chain links TRBV30 to TRBJ2-6, with D unclear. Between the trimmed V and J ends, which lost 4 bases and 4 bases, there was a span of 11 bases. From germline, CDR1 is GTSNPN and CDR2 SVGIG (reference sequence). The CDR3 is 14 amino acids. The CDR3 coding sequence is TGTGCCTGGAACGGCCGATCGGGGGCCAACGTCCTGACTTTC. Translation gives CAWNGRSGANVLTF.

This clone was recorded a few times. J is TRBJ2-2 and V is TRBV19, with TRBD1 identical over 9 bases. Germline V lookup: CDR1 LNHDA, CDR2 SQIVND (reference sequence). The CDR3 sequence is 15 residues long. V was clipped by 4 bases and J by 6 bases; unmatched bases: 6. This chain's CDR3 is CASSTGTGTPGELFF. CDR3 DNA sequence: TGTGCCAGTAGTACGGGGACAGGGACCCCCGGGGAGCTGTTTTTT.

This clone was seen once. CDR3 bases: TGTGCCTGGAGTTACGGGACAGGGGGCCCAGATACGCAGTATTTT. Translating it yields CAWSYGTGGPDTQYF. V is TRBV30 and J is TRBJ2-3, with 12 positions matching TRBD1. This CDR3 spans 15 amino acids. Trimming at V came to 2 bases and at J to 4 bases, leaving 4 bases not matched to a gene. Germline V gives CDR1 GTSNPN, CDR2 SVGIG (reference sequence).

The gene calls are TRBV7-2 and TRBJ2-5, with D possibly TRBD2 on 5 matching bases. The V gene's germline CDR1 is SGHTA and CDR2 FQGNSA. Trimming pared 3 bases from V and 4 bases from J, leaving 9 bases between. The CDR3 is 13 amino acids. CDR3 sequence: CASSFGGRETQYF. CDR3 DNA: TGTGCCAGCAGCTTTGGSGGGAGAGAGACCCAGTACTTC.

The chain couples TRBV19 to TRBJ1-1; D is perhaps TRBD1 (5 bases). Germline lookup yields CDR1 LNHDA and CDR2 SQIVND (reference sequence). V lost 6 bases and J lost 1, with 12 bases in between. CDR3 size: 14 residues. The CDR3 sequence: CASSPGKRNTEAFF. In DNA, the CDR3 is TGTGCCAGTAGCCCAGGGAAGCGGAACACTGAAGCTTTCTTT.

The V and J genes are TRBV30 and TRBJ2-7; D ambiguous. V lost 5 bases to trimming and J lost 3 bases, with 14 bases between them. CDR1 is GTSNPN, CDR2 SVGIG, per germline (reference sequence). The CDR3 totals 13 residues. This chain's CDR3 is CAWEHPGNYEQYF. The DNA for the CDR3 is TGTGCCTGGGAACACCCTGGGAACTACGAGCAGTACTTC.

The chain recombines TRBV19 with TRBJ2-1, with 7 bases fitting TRBD1. Trimming cost V 5 bases and J 6 bases; bases outside gene matches: 4. The CDR3 has 13 residues. Germline lookup yields CDR1 LNHDA and CDR2 SQIVND (reference sequence). CDR3 nucleotides: TGTGCCAGTAGTCTCGGGACAGTCAATGAGCAGTTCTTC. Protein sequence: CASSLGTVNEQFF.

The V call is TRBV6-9, the J call TRBJ2-7; D tentatively reads TRBD1 or TRBD2 (5 bases each). CDR1 and CDR2 (germline): MNHGY, SVAAGI. Trimming left V 10 bases short and J 9 bases short, with 16 bases between. This CDR3 comprises 11 residues. CDR3 in DNA: TGTGCCACCTGGGGACCTAGTCGGCAGTACTTC. Translation: CATWGPSRQYF.

This sequence joins TRBV19 and TRBJ1-1; weak D call: TRBD1 (6 bases). This CDR3 is built from 15 residues. Looked up from germline, CDR1 is LNHDA and CDR2 is SQIVND (reference sequence). The germline V and J ends were trimmed by 7 bases and 1 base, with 16 bases remaining between them. CDR3 in DNA: TGTGCCAGTACCTGGGGGGCAGGTGAGAACACTGAAGCTTTCTTT. Translated, it gives CASTWGAGENTEAFF.

The table lists this clone with a few counts. The chain is built from TRBV6-8 and TRBJ1-4; no clear D gene. The CDR3 is made up of 14 amino acids. V was trimmed by 6 bases and J by 7 bases, leaving 15 bases between them. The germline V gene has CDR1 MNHGY and CDR2 SAAAGT. The CDR3 DNA reads as TGTGCCAGCAGGGTAACCGTCTCATCTGAAAAACTGTTTTTT. Amino acids: CASRVTVSSEKLFF.

The gene calls are TRBV11-3 and TRBJ1-4; no reliable D call. CDR1 is SGHNT and CDR2 is YENEEA in the germline V gene. The CDR3 extends over 16 amino acids. Trimming left V 4 bases short and J 5 bases short, with 17 bases between. The CDR3 protein is CASSSNTGSLNEKLFF. CDR3 coding DNA: TGTGCCAGCAGCTCGAATACCGGGTCCCTAAATGAAAAACTGTTTTTT.